The clone carrying this T cell receptor beta chain was recorded a few times. The antigen is not known. The data were obtained in a study of radiation and T cells in renal cell carcinoma. Findings and limits, study-wide: Top tumor clonotypes rose in blood 2 weeks post-radiation, then contracted.

Stated time point: blood 2 weeks post-SBRT. The treatment here: 15 Gy SBRT to primary tumor, nephrectomy 4 weeks later. Libraries were prepared by immunoSEQ multiplex PCR; TCRdb keeps only in-frame clonotypes and omits some of them. Of roughly 120,000 clones in the sample, about 81% are singletons; the top ten hold approximately 2%. This CDR3 contains 14 residues. This specimen was blood, taken from a patient whose treatment included radiotherapy and nephrectomy. The genes are TRBV21-1 and TRBJ1-5; TRBD1 is the table's D call and was not checked against the DNA. TRBV21-1 is reported as a pseudogene. This receptor was taken from a woman between 55 and 75 years old with renal cell carcinoma. The CDR3 loop reads CASRPDSHYRPQHF. The CDR3 DNA reads TGTGCCAGCAGGCCGGACAGTCACTATAGGCCCCAGCATTTT.